This entry lists 26 T cell receptor beta chains sequenced from one sample in a study of T cells in localized non-small cell lung cancer (dated by TCRdb to 2018 to 2021). Receptor amplification or capture employed the immunoSEQ multiplex PCR assay. This is the immuneACCESS table as TCRdb keeps it, with only in-frame sequences that have V and J called. A part of the clones is gone; compared with another copy, unresolved V genes explain less than half, and the rest is unexplained. For this sample the table gives tens of thousands of clones, of which approximately 88% were detected only once. Clones ranked in the top ten supply about 1.5% of the sample. Here the sequenced sample was peripheral blood, taken before any cancer treatment. The receptor set was obtained from a female donor over 55 with stage I lung adenocarcinoma.

The chain joins TRBV4-1 to TRBJ2-2; D remains unclear. CDR1 is MGHRA and CDR2 is YSYEKL in the germline V gene. The CDR3 runs 13 residues. The V and J ends lost 5 bases and 6 bases respectively, with 10 bases between them. The CDR3 nucleotides read TGCGCCAGCAGCACTCTTAGGGCCGGGGAGCTGTTTTTT. Its protein product is CASSTLRAGELFF.

This chain joins TRBV5-8 and TRBJ2-1, with 7 bases identical to TRBD2. This CDR3 has 14 amino acids. V was pared by 7 bases and J by 7 bases, with 11 bases of the junction left unmatched. Germline V lookup: CDR1 SGHTS, CDR2 YDEGEE. The CDR3 region has the DNA TGTGCCAGCCCCGTAAGCGGGAATAGGAATGAGCAGTTCTTC. It codes for CASPVSGNRNEQFF. The variable domain in full, completed from reference TRBV5-8 and TRBJ2-1, reads EAGVTQSPTHLIKTRGQQATLRCSPISGHTSVYWYQQALGLGLQFLLWYDEGEERNRGNFPPRFSGRQFPNYSSELNVNALELEDSALYLCASPVSGNRNEQFFGPGTRLTVL.

The rearrangement links TRBV7-8 to TRBJ2-5; D is undetermined. V dropped 5 bases and J dropped 4 bases, with 5 bases sitting between them. The V gene's germline CDR1 is SGHVS and CDR2 FQNEAQ. The CDR3 sequence is 11 residues long. CDR3 sequence reads: CASSRVETQYF. DNA of the CDR3: TGTGCCAGCAGCCGCGTAGAGACCCAGTACTTC. Drawing the rest from reference TRBV7-8 and TRBJ2-5, the complete variable domain is GAGVSQSPRYKVAKRGQDVALRCDPISGHVSLFWYQQALGQGPEFLTYFQNEAQLDKSGLPSDRFFAERPEGSVSTLKIQRTQQEDSAVYLCASSRVETQYFGPGTRLLVL.

V and J are TRBV7-3 and TRBJ2-3; TRBD2 matches 14 bases. Germline assignment: CDR1 SGHTA and CDR2 FQGTGA. CDR3 size: 17 residues. J gave up 5 bases and V 5 bases, and 9 bases lay outside the gene matches. The CDR3 region is CASSGKTSGGARDTQYF. The CDR3 DNA reads TGTGCCAGCAGCGGGAAGACTAGCGGGGGGGCCAGAGATACGCAGTATTTT.

This rearrangement joins TRBV5-1 to TRBJ2-2; D ambiguous. The CDR3 totals 14 residues. V was trimmed by 6 bases and J by 4 bases, leaving 13 bases between them. Germline V gene sequence: CDR1 SGHRS, CDR2 YFSETQ. The CDR3 loop is CASIQRLPTGELFF. The CDR3 nucleotides read TGCGCCAGCATCCAGAGGCTGCCCACCGGGGAGCTGTTTTTT.

This clone came up once. The V call is TRBV7-9, the J call TRBJ2-1; a possible D gene is TRBD2 (5 bases). V shed 1 base and J shed 2 bases, with 6 bases lying between them. The V gene's germline CDR1 is SEHNR and CDR2 FQNEAQ (reference sequence). This CDR3 comprises 14 residues. The CDR3 DNA follows: TGTGCCAGCAGCTTAGGAGGGCCCTACAATGAGCAGTTCTTC. It encodes CASSLGGPYNEQFF.

This clone has a single count. This rearrangement joins TRBV7-8 to TRBJ2-7; 7 bases line up with TRBD1. The CDR3 is made up of 15 amino acids. CDR1 is SGHVS, CDR2 FQNEAQ, per germline. With V trimmed by 5 bases and J by 6 bases, 13 bases remained unmatched. Here the CDR3 DNA reads TGTGCCAGCAGCCACAGCAGGGGGTCTATTCTCGAGCAGTACTTC. It specifies CASSHSRGSILEQYF.

This chain joins TRBV11-3 and TRBJ2-5; 7 nucleotides match TRBD2. V was pared by 4 bases and J by 2 bases, with 7 bases of the junction left unmatched. The CDR3 loop spans 15 amino acids. Germline V lookup: CDR1 SGHNT, CDR2 YENEEA. The CDR3 reads CASSYGLGGQETQYF. CDR3 DNA: TGTGCCAGCAGCTACGGACTAGGTGGGCAAGAGACCCAGTACTTC. Using reference TRBV11-3 and TRBJ2-5 for the parts outside the CDR3, the full variable domain is EAGVVQSPRYKIIEKKQPVAFWCNPISGHNTLYWYLQNLGQGPELLIRYENEEAVDDSQLPKDRFSAERLKGVDSTLKIQPAELGDSAVYLCASSYGLGGQETQYFGPGTRLLVL.

CDR3 DNA sequence: TGTGCCAGCAGCCCCTACGACCCGACAGGGACGGCTGGAAACACCATATATTTT. Translation: CASSPYDPTGTAGNTIYF. The chain carries TRBV5-6 and TRBJ1-3; 7 bases align to TRBD1. Germline V CDR1 and CDR2: SGHDT, YYEEEE. The CDR3 extends over 18 amino acids. V shed 4 bases and J 2 bases; nucleotides not matched to a gene: 15.

The rearrangement links TRBV27 to TRBJ2-3; D not resolved. Trimming took off 2 bases at V and 2 bases at J, with 8 bases between the two ends. CDR3 size: 14 residues. Germline CDR1 reads MNHEY; CDR2 reads SMNVEV (reference sequence). Here the CDR3 DNA reads TGTGCCAGCAGTTTAACAACCAACACAGATACGCAGTATTTT. It is translated as CASSLTTNTDTQYF.

This rearrangement joins TRBV10-3 to TRBJ1-1; D remains unclear. V was pared by 1 base and J by 2 bases, with 5 bases between. From germline, CDR1 is ENHRY and CDR2 SYGVKD. This CDR3 has 13 residues. The CDR3 DNA reads as TGTGCCATCAGTGAGTGGTCAAACACTGAAGCTTTCTTT. Amino acid sequence: CAISEWSNTEAFF.

The chain carries TRBV7-9 and TRBJ1-2; 7 bases agree with TRBD1. With 1 base clipped from V and 4 bases from J, the junction kept 9 bases outside the gene matches. The CDR3 is made up of 16 amino acids. Germline lookup yields CDR1 SEHNR and CDR2 FQNEAQ (reference sequence). This chain's CDR3 is CASSLGQGLRVYGYTF. DNA of the CDR3: TGTGCCAGCAGCTTAGGACAGGGTCTGCGTGTCTATGGCTACACCTTC.

The rearrangement uses TRBV5-1 and TRBJ2-1; 10 bases line up with TRBD2. This CDR3 region has 16 residues. Trimming took 3 bases from V and 1 from J; bases not matched to a gene: 4. Looked up from germline, CDR1 is SGHRS and CDR2 is YFSETQ. DNA of the CDR3: TGCGCCAGCAGCTCCGATAGCGGGAGGTCCTACAATGAGCAGTTCTTC. It specifies CASSSDSGRSYNEQFF.

This clone was counted between two and nine times. The rearrangement links TRBV6-5 to TRBJ1-3, with D possibly being TRBD1 (6 bases). V shed 0 bases and J shed 0 bases, with 9 bases lying between them. The CDR3 length is 16 residues. CDR1 is MNHEY and CDR2 is SVGAGI in the germline V gene. As DNA, the CDR3 is TGTGCCAGCAGTTACTCCCGGACAGTCTCTGGAAACACCATATATTTT. This translates into CASSYSRTVSGNTIYF.

This clone was recorded once. V is TRBV7-2 and J is TRBJ2-7; weak D call: TRBD2 (6 bases). Trimming pared 5 bases from V and 4 bases from J, leaving 12 bases between. This CDR3 is built from 13 residues. Per the germline V gene, CDR1 is SGHTA and CDR2 is FQGNSA. Here the CDR3 reads CASSDWTTYEQYF. DNA of the CDR3: TGTGCCAGCAGCGACTGGACTACTTACGAGCAGTACTTC. Based on the CDR3 plus reference TRBV7-2 and TRBJ2-7, the full variable domain is GAGVSQSPSNKVTEKGKDVELRCDPISGHTALYWYRQSLGQGLEFLIYFQGNSAPDKSGLPSDRFSAERTGGSVSTLTIQRTQQEDSAVYLCASSDWTTYEQYFGPGTRLTVT.

In its sample, this clone was seen a few times. One end of the junction varies from germline; a read error may be responsible. V is TRBV5-1 and J is TRBJ1-2; D call uncertain. The CDR3 is 11 amino acids. Germline CDR1 is SGHRS and CDR2 is YFSETQ. DNA for the CDR3: TGCGCCAGCAGCTTGGATGGGCGGCAGAAGTTC. Protein: CASSLDGRQKF.

This clone was recorded only once. The chain joins TRBV6-5 to TRBJ2-5; D is ambiguous. CDR1 and CDR2 (germline): MNHEY, SVGAGI. The CDR3 consists of 13 residues. The V gene lost 2 bases and the J gene lost 2 bases, with 6 bases spanning the gap. Written as DNA, the CDR3 is TGTGCCAGCAGTTACGTTGGGCAAGAGACCCAGTACTTC. As protein: CASSYVGQETQYF.

The chain recombines TRBV6-1 with TRBJ2-7, with D perhaps TRBD1 or TRBD2 (5 bases each). V gave up 3 bases and J gave up 3 bases, with 12 bases separating them. The V gene's germline CDR1 is MNHNS and CDR2 SASEGT. The CDR3 length is 14 residues. The CDR3 reads CASSEGVVGYEQYF. The DNA for the CDR3 is TGTGCCAGCAGTGAGGGGGTAGTTGGCTACGAGCAGTACTTC.

The gene calls are TRBV21-1 and TRBJ1-1; no check of the table's D call, TRBD1, against the DNA was made. TRBV21-1 is listed as a pseudogene. CDR3 length: 13 amino acids. The CDR3 DNA reads TGTGCCAGCAGCAGCCCCCAGGGGAATGAAGCTTTCTTT. It codes for CASSSPQGNEAFF.

V usage is TRBV13 and J usage is TRBJ2-7; perhaps TRBD2 as D (6 bases). Germline V gene lookup returns CDR1 PRHDT and CDR2 FYEKMQ (reference sequence). The CDR3 runs 13 residues. V was clipped by 4 bases and J by 6 bases, with 13 bases between them. The CDR3 region has the DNA TGTGCCAGCAGCTCCGGTTACGGGAGCGAGCAGTACTTC. It is translated as CASSSGYGSEQYF.

V and J are TRBV9 and TRBJ2-1; D unclear. Between the trimmed V and J ends, which lost 3 bases and 3 bases, there was a span of 7 bases. This CDR3 has 13 residues. Germline assignment: CDR1 SGDLS and CDR2 YYNGEE. The CDR3 loop reads CASSAPNYNEQFF. CDR3 bases: TGTGCCAGCAGCGCTCCGAACTACAATGAGCAGTTCTTC.

The chain joins TRBV19 to TRBJ2-5; 7 bases line up with TRBD1. Trimming took 3 bases from V and 5 from J; bases not matched to a gene: 9. Germline CDR1 LNHDA, CDR2 SQIVND (reference sequence). The CDR3 extends over 15 amino acids. In DNA, the CDR3 is TGTGCCAGTAGTATTCGACAGGGTGTTGTGGAGACCCAGTACTTC. It encodes CASSIRQGVVETQYF.

This chain uses TRBV9 with TRBJ1-1; the match to TRBD1 covers 10 bases. V lost 7 bases, J lost 6 bases, and 0 bases stayed unmatched. The length of the CDR3 is 11 residues. CDR1 and CDR2 (germline): SGDLS, YYNGEE. In nucleotides, the CDR3 is TGTGCCAGCGGACAGGGGGCTGAAGCTTTCTTT. This sequence encodes CASGQGAEAFF.

The chain combines TRBV19 with TRBJ2-2; TRBD2 is a possible D gene (6 bases). The CDR3 totals 14 residues. Germline CDR1 reads LNHDA; CDR2 reads SQIVND (reference sequence). V was shortened by 5 bases and J by 3 bases, with 10 bases between the two germline ends. The DNA of the CDR3 is TGTGCCAGTAGTGGGCGGGATTACACCGGGGAGCTGTTTTTT. It codes for CASSGRDYTGELFF.

The chain couples TRBV5-1 to TRBJ2-1; 12 bases map to TRBD1. Germline lookup yields CDR1 SGHRS and CDR2 YFSETQ. Trimming at V came to 0 bases and at J to 8 bases, leaving 3 bases not matched to a gene. This CDR3 has 15 amino acids. CDR3 protein: CASSLVGTGGYEQFF. CDR3 bases: TGCGCCAGCAGCTTGGTAGGGACAGGGGGCTATGAGCAGTTCTTC.

The chain is built from TRBV19 and TRBJ2-3; TRBD1 matches 10 bases. The CDR3 consists of 16 residues. V shed 7 bases, J shed 4 bases, and the junction held 11 bases outside the gene matches. Germline loops: CDR1 LNHDA, CDR2 SQIVND (reference sequence). The CDR3 nucleotides are TGTGCCAGTAAAAATCCGGGACAGGGGTTCTCAGATACGCAGTATTTT. Residues: CASKNPGQGFSDTQYF.